The T cell receptor (beta chain) under discussion was sequenced for a study of shared clonotypes between healthy human individuals. Concerning this clone itself: Its target is unknown.

Only in-frame clones appear in the TCRdb table, and some are missing; sequencing was by immunoSEQ multiplex PCR. The repertoire holds millions of clones, with approximately 95% as singletons. Whole-study results and caveats: Read depth was anticipated to influence clonotype sharing among donors. The naive CD4 repertoires of several donors were compared, and roughly 5% of clonotypes were shared. Rarefaction indicated that sorted-subset sequencing remained incomplete although depth was large. Investigators collected only blood, and repertoires in tissues likely differ.

With V trimmed by 4 bases and J by 4 bases, 4 bases remained unmatched. The CDR3 runs 14 residues. Germline loops: CDR1 SNHLY, CDR2 FYNNEI. Sequences were obtained from naive CD4+ T cells sorted from blood. Described subset: CD45RA+ positively selected. The chain couples TRBV2 to TRBJ2-7; 10 nucleotides match TRBD1. The source is a man aged 18 to 35 in good health. CDR3 nucleotide sequence: TGTGCCAGCAGTGTCGGGACAGGGGAATACGAGCAGTACTTC. Translating gives CASSVGTGEYEQYF.